A single sample is the source of the 14 T cell receptor beta chains below, sequenced in a study of blood T cell repertoires in COVID-19. Generated by immunoSEQ multiplex PCR, the TCRdb table keeps only in-frame clones and is missing some. The table records some 87,000 clones, about three quarters of them present only once. The sequenced material came from peripheral blood. All receptors come from a woman at least 80 years old with active or convalescent COVID-19.

The chain employs TRBV28 and TRBJ2-1; TRBD2 agrees at 8 bases. This CDR3 spans 13 amino acids. Trimming cost V 6 bases and J 9 bases; bases outside gene matches: 7. CDR1 MDHEN and CDR2 SYDVKM come from the germline V gene. The CDR3 region has the DNA TGTGCCAGCAGACGTACTAGCGGAGGTGAGCAGTTCTTC. Protein product: CASRRTSGGEQFF.

CDR3 in amino acids: CASSPDRDGGELFF. The CDR3 nucleotides read TGTGCCAGCAGCCCGGACAGGGATGGCGGGGAGCTGTTTTTT. The J gene is TRBJ2-2, the V gene TRBV11-1; 8 bases line up with TRBD1. The CDR3 sequence is 14 residues long. V was clipped by 5 bases and J by 7 bases; unmatched bases: 6. CDR1 is SGHAT, CDR2 FQDESV, per germline (reference sequence).

This clone has a handful of counts. The chain links TRBV29-1 to TRBJ1-1; D is perhaps TRBD1 (5 bases). CDR3 length: 14 residues. V gave up 1 base and J gave up 1 base, with 10 bases separating them. CDR1 and CDR2 from the germline V gene are SQVTM and ANQGSEA. CDR3 DNA: TGCAGCGTTGAAGGGGGAGGGGCGAACACTGAAGCTTTCTTT. It is translated as CSVEGGGANTEAFF.

V and J are TRBV5-1 and TRBJ2-7; 8 positions agree with TRBD2. Unmatched junction bases numbered 24, after V lost 10 bases and J lost 0 bases. Germline CDR1 reads SGHRS; CDR2 reads YFSETQ. The CDR3 totals 19 residues. The CDR3 sequence: CARRGGASGSILGSYEQYF. Here the CDR3 DNA reads TGCGCCCGCCGGGGGGGGGCTAGCGGGTCAATTCTGGGCTCCTACGAGCAGTACTTC.

The sample holds a few counts of this clone. This chain uses TRBV5-1 with TRBJ2-7; 8 bases line up with TRBD1. The CDR3 contains 14 residues. Germline loops: CDR1 SGHRS, CDR2 YFSETQ. With 0 bases clipped from V and 7 bases from J, the junction kept 6 bases outside the gene matches. CDR3 sequence: CASSLDGQGDEQYF. The CDR3, as DNA: TGCGCCAGCAGCTTGGACGGACAGGGAGATGAGCAGTACTTC.

The rearrangement links TRBV3-1 (or the pseudogene TRBV3-2) to TRBJ2-7; 13 positions agree with TRBD2. This CDR3 has 16 amino acids. CDR1 is LGHDT, CDR2 YNNKEL, per germline (reference sequence). With V trimmed by 4 bases and J by 3 bases, 6 bases remained unmatched. The CDR3 DNA sequence: TGTGCCAGCAGCCTCGGGACTAGCGGGGATGGCTACGAGCAGTACTTC. Protein: CASSLGTSGDGYEQYF.

V and J are TRBV14 and TRBJ2-7; possible D gene TRBD2, 7 bases. The CDR3 is made up of 16 amino acids. V was shortened by 4 bases and J by 3 bases, with 19 bases between the two germline ends. Germline V lookup: CDR1 SGHDN, CDR2 FVKESK. The CDR3 region has the DNA TGTGCCAGCAGCCGAAACCGGGGGGCCGGGAACTACGAGCAGTACTTC. This encodes CASSRNRGAGNYEQYF. Based on the CDR3 plus reference TRBV14 and TRBJ2-7, the full variable domain is EAGVTQFPSHSVIEKGQTVTLRCDPISGHDNLYWYRRVMGKEIKFLLHFVKESKQDESGMPNNRFLAERTGGTYSTLKVQPAELEDSGVYFCASSRNRGAGNYEQYFGPGTRLTVT.

The rearrangement joins TRBV6-1 to TRBJ2-1; 7 bases agree with TRBD2. Trimming removed 0 bases from V and 6 bases from J; junction bases left unmatched: 11. There are 17 residues in the CDR3. CDR1 MNHNS and CDR2 SASEGT come from the germline V gene. The CDR3 region has the DNA TGTGCCAGCAGTGAAGCGGCGGGGGACGGATTTCGCAATGAGCAGTTCTTC. It yields the protein CASSEAAGDGFRNEQFF.

This clone was observed a few times. CDR3 DNA: TGTGCCAGCAGCTTAGTTGCTAGCGGGAACAATGAGCAGTTCTTC. As protein: CASSLVASGNNEQFF. This chain joins TRBV7-2 and TRBJ2-1; 9 bases map to TRBD2. The CDR3 spans 15 residues. Germline CDR1 reads SGHTA; CDR2 reads FQGNSA. J lost 5 bases, V lost 1 base, and 3 bases had no gene match. Full variable domain (remainder filled in from reference TRBV7-2 and TRBJ2-1): GAGVSQSPSNKVTEKGKDVELRCDPISGHTALYWYRQSLGQGLEFLIYFQGNSAPDKSGLPSDRFSAERTGGSVSTLTIQRTQQEDSAVYLCASSLVASGNNEQFFGPGTRLTVL.

This clone was recorded at least ten times. The chain is built from TRBV7-2 and TRBJ2-5; 11 bases map to TRBD2. The CDR3 is 16 residues long. Trimming took 3 bases from V and 4 from J; bases not matched to a gene: 7. CDR1 is SGHTA, CDR2 FQGNSA, per germline. CDR3 region: CASSFNSGGAGETQYF. The CDR3 nucleotides read TGTGCCAGCAGCTTCAATAGCGGGGGGGCGGGAGAGACCCAGTACTTC.

The chain carries TRBV2 and TRBJ2-1, with D hard to call. With 5 bases removed from V and 2 bases from J, the gap between germline ends came to 19 bases. The CDR3 runs 17 residues. Germline CDR1 SNHLY, CDR2 FYNNEI. CDR3 sequence: CASSPASTALTYNEQFF. The CDR3 coding sequence is TGTGCCAGCAGTCCCGCCAGCACAGCCCTCACCTACAATGAGCAGTTCTTC.

The V and J genes are TRBV3-1 (or the pseudogene TRBV3-2) and TRBJ2-5; D is perhaps TRBD1 (5 bases). The CDR3 is 15 amino acids. Germline values: CDR1 LGHDT, CDR2 YNNKEL (reference sequence). V was trimmed by 4 bases and J by 1 base, leaving 13 bases between them. CDR3 in DNA: TGTGCCAGCAGCCTTTGGACAAAGCTCCAAGAGACCCAGTACTTC. It codes for CASSLWTKLQETQYF.

V gene TRBV10-3 combines with J gene TRBJ1-1; a weak D match, TRBD1 (6 bases). The CDR3 extends over 11 amino acids. Deletions cut 10 bases from V and 8 bases from J, with 14 bases between. The germline CDR1 and CDR2 sequences are ENHRY and SYGVKD. CDR3 in amino acids: CATITGTEAFF. The DNA of the CDR3 is TGTGCCACCATCACCGGGACAGAAGCTTTCTTT.

The chain uses TRBV7-2 and TRBJ1-2, with D tentatively TRBD1 (5 bases). In germline, CDR1 is SGHTA, CDR2 FQGNSA. Trimming removed 3 bases at V and 3 bases at J, with 8 bases between. The CDR3 sequence is 13 residues long. The CDR3 DNA follows: TGTGCCAGCAGCTTGGACACCTACTATGGCTACACCTTC. This gives the protein CASSLDTYYGYTF.